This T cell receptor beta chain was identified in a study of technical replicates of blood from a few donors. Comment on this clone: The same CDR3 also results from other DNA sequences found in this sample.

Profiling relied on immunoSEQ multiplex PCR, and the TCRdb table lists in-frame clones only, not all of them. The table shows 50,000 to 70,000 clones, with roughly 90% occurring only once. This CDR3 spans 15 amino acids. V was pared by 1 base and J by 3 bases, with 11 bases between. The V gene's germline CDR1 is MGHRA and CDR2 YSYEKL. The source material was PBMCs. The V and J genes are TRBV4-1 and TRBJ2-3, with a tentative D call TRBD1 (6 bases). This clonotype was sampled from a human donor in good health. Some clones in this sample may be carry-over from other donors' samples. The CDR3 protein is CASSQVQGDTDTQYF. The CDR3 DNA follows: TGCGCCAGCAGCCAAGTACAGGGAGATACAGATACGCAGTATTTT.